The clone carrying this T cell receptor beta chain was detected only a few times. The antigen remains undetermined. The data were taken from a study of T cells in Graves' hyperthyroidism and ophthalmopathy. Study results and caveats: Most clonotypes expanded in thyroid above 0.001 were likewise present in blood. Stable hyperthyroidism was separated from ophthalmopathy by a model based on 13 V-J features.

Approximately 10 ml of fresh peripheral blood supplied the PBMCs. Researchers took RNA transcripts and amplified the TCR beta CDR3 regions from them. HTBI primers drove first-round RT-PCR of the TCR CDR3. TCRdb itself ran the multiplex PCR reads through MiXCR, one entry per CDR3 protein. The sample gives around 350,000 distinct CDR3 sequences, less than 20% of which show up once; 28% is in the top ten. V was clipped by 5 bases and J by 4 bases; unmatched bases: 6. This CDR3 contains 15 residues. This receptor was obtained from a woman aged 18-29 years with Graves' hyperthyroidism that later progressed to Graves' ophthalmopathy. The sequencing sample was made of blood. This chain links TRBV12-3 or TRBV12-4 with TRBJ1-3; 9 nucleotides match TRBD1. The DNA for the CDR3 is TGTGCCAGCAGTCCACAGACAGGGGGGGGAAACACCATATATTTT. This encodes CASSPQTGGGNTIYF.